The 10 T cell receptor beta chains listed next were all sequenced from one sample in a study of cytomegalovirus exposure and HLA in healthy donors. PCR amplification relied on 60 Vbeta primers (plus 13 Jbeta primers). The table came from immunoSEQ multiplex PCR; TCRdb's copy has only in-frame clones and leaves some out. This sample has hundreds of thousands of clones, with 75% to 85% found just once. The source material was PBMCs. The receptors derive from a woman in her sixties in good health and CMV-seropositive.

The chain employs TRBV2 and TRBJ2-3, with D possibly being TRBD2 (6 bases). This CDR3 comprises 13 residues. CDR1 SNHLY and CDR2 FYNNEI come from the germline V gene. With 10 bases removed from V and 0 bases from J, the gap between germline ends came to 11 bases. CDR3 sequence (DNA): TGTGCCATAGGGACTTCCAGCACAGATACGCAGTATTTT. This encodes CAIGTSSTDTQYF.

The J gene is TRBJ1-2, the V gene TRBV28; the D is unclear. Between the trimmed V and J ends, which lost 3 bases and 4 bases, there was a span of 15 bases. Germline CDR1 reads MDHEN; CDR2 reads SYDVKM. This CDR3 region has 15 residues. The CDR3 DNA sequence: TGTGCCAGCAGTTTTCTTGGGAGGGCAGGCTATGGCTACACCTTC. Translating gives CASSFLGRAGYGYTF.

The CDR3 reads CASSLREMWNEQFF. CDR3 in DNA: TGCGCCAGCAGCCTCCGGGAAATGTGGAATGAGCAGTTCTTC. The chain has TRBV5-1 and TRBJ2-1; the D gene is possibly TRBD2 (5 bases). The germline V gene has CDR1 SGHRS and CDR2 YFSETQ. The V gene lost 4 bases and the J gene lost 7 bases, with 15 bases spanning the gap. This CDR3 contains 14 residues.

The chain joins TRBV30 to TRBJ2-3; 12 bases map to TRBD2. Germline V gene sequence: CDR1 GTSNPN, CDR2 SVGIG (reference sequence). The CDR3 has 17 residues. V was clipped by 3 bases and J by 6 bases; unmatched bases: 13. The CDR3 bases are TGTGCCTGGAGGCGGTCAGCTAGCGGGAGGGCTTTGGATACGCAGTATTTT. It encodes CAWRRSASGRALDTQYF.

The gene calls are TRBV7-2 and TRBJ1-2; D is possibly TRBD1 (5 bases). This CDR3 is built from 14 residues. Germline V gene data show CDR1 as SGHTA and CDR2 as FQGNSA. V dropped 3 bases and J dropped 1 base, with 9 bases sitting between them. The CDR3 sequence is CASSFGQINYGYTF. For the CDR3, the DNA is TGTGCCAGCAGCTTTGGACAAATTAACTATGGCTACACCTTC.

The J gene is TRBJ1-5, the V gene TRBV7-9, with TRBD1 identical over 8 bases. With 3 bases clipped from V and 5 bases from J, the junction kept 9 bases outside the gene matches. The CDR3 is 16 amino acids. Germline values: CDR1 SEHNR, CDR2 FQNEAQ (reference sequence). The CDR3 reads CASSFQGAFGDQPQHF. For the CDR3, the DNA is TGTGCCAGCAGCTTCCAGGGGGCGTTCGGGGATCAGCCCCAGCATTTT.

The rearrangement uses TRBV29-1 and TRBJ2-5; D gene ambiguous. Judging by the DNA end, TRBJ2-7 fits better; the J call may be wrong. The length of the CDR3 is 12 residues. Germline assignment: CDR1 SQVTM and CDR2 ANQGSEA. In nucleotides, the CDR3 is TGCAGCGCCTCGGTGAGCTCCTACGAGCAGTACTTC. The encoded protein is CSASVSSYEQYF.

The rearrangement uses TRBV19 and TRBJ2-7; 7 bases line up with TRBD1. The trim removed 5 bases at V and 0 bases at J, leaving 7 bases unmatched. CDR3 length equals 15 residues. From germline, CDR1 is LNHDA and CDR2 SQIVND (reference sequence). The CDR3 loop reads CASSETGQSSYEQYF. DNA of the CDR3: TGTGCCAGTAGTGAGACGGGACAGAGCTCCTACGAGCAGTACTTC.

The chain carries TRBV6-4 and TRBJ1-3, with D perhaps TRBD1 (6 bases). The V gene lost 5 bases and the J gene lost 1 base, with 21 bases spanning the gap. The germline gives CDR1 MRHNA, CDR2 SNTAGT. There are 18 residues in the CDR3. The CDR3: CASSTPFGQSSSGNTIYF. CDR3 in DNA: TGTGCCAGCAGTACCCCCTTTGGACAGTCTTCATCTGGAAACACCATATATTTT.

This clone came up a few times. V usage is TRBV7-2 and J usage is TRBJ2-3; 11 bases fit TRBD2. The germline CDR1 and CDR2 sequences are SGHTA and FQGNSA. This CDR3 contains 14 residues. J lost 6 bases, V lost 4 bases, and 3 bases had no gene match. The CDR3 DNA sequence: TGTGCCAGCAGCTCGGGACTAGCGGTTGATACGCAGTATTTT. This encodes CASSSGLAVDTQYF. The whole variable domain, filled in from reference TRBV7-2 and TRBJ2-3, reads GAGVSQSPSNKVTEKGKDVELRCDPISGHTALYWYRQSLGQGLEFLIYFQGNSAPDKSGLPSDRFSAERTGGSVSTLTIQRTQQEDSAVYLCASSSGLAVDTQYFGPGTRLTVL.